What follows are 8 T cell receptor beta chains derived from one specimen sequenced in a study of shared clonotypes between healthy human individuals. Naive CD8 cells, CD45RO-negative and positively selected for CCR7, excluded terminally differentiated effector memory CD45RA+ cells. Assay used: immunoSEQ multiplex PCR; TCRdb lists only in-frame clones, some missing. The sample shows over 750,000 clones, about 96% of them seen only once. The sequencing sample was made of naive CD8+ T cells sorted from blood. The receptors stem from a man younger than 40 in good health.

CDR3 in DNA: TGTGCCATTACACCCAGCTCCTACAATGAGCAGTTCTTC. Translated: CAITPSSYNEQFF. This sequence joins TRBV10-3 and TRBJ2-1; no clear D. CDR3 length equals 13 residues. V lost 9 bases to trimming and J lost 0 bases, with 9 bases between them. Germline lookup yields CDR1 ENHRY and CDR2 SYGVKD.

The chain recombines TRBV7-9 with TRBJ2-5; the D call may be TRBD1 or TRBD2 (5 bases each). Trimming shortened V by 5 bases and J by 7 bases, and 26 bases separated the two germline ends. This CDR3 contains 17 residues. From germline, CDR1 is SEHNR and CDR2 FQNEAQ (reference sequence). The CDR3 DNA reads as TGTGCCAGCAGCACTCGTGGGGACCAGCCCTACCAGTGGACCCAGTACTTC. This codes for CASSTRGDQPYQWTQYF. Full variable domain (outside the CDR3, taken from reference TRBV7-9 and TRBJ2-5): DTGVSQNPRHKITKRGQNVTFRCDPISEHNRLYWYRQTLGQGPEFLTYFQNEAQLEKSRLLSDRFSAERPKGSFSTLEIQRTEQGDSAMYLCASSTRGDQPYQWTQYFGPGTRLLVL.

The CDR3 DNA reads as TGTGCCAGCAGCTTACCCTGGACAGGGGGAAGGAACACTGAAGCTTTCTTT. Its translation: CASSLPWTGGRNTEAFF. The V call is TRBV7-2, the J call TRBJ1-1; 10 positions agree with TRBD1. CDR1 is SGHTA and CDR2 is FQGNSA in the germline V gene. The trim removed 2 bases at V and 1 base at J, leaving 7 bases unmatched. CDR3 length equals 17 residues.

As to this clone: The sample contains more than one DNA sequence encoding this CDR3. CDR3 nucleotide sequence: TGTGCCAGTAGTATCGACAGGGGTTACGAGCAGTACTTC. This codes for CASSIDRGYEQYF. J is TRBJ2-7 and V is TRBV19; 8 bases align to TRBD1. Germline values: CDR1 LNHDA, CDR2 SQIVND (reference sequence). The CDR3 length is 13 residues. After removal of 3 bases from V and 4 bases from J, the junction contained 2 bases not matched to a gene.

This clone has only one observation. The CDR3 is CASSYGRSIAGNTIYF. CDR3 coding DNA: TGTGCCAGCAGTTACGGAAGGAGTATTGCTGGAAACACCATATATTTT. This sequence joins TRBV6-5 and TRBJ1-3; D remains ambiguous. The CDR3 sequence is 16 residues long. Germline V CDR1 and CDR2: MNHEY, SVGAGI. V lost 2 bases and J lost 2, with 13 bases in between.

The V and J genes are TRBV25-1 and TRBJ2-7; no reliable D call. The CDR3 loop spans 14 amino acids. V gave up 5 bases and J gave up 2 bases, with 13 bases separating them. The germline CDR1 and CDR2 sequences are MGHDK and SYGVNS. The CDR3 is CASSPDTLAYEQYF. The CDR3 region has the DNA TGTGCCAGCAGTCCCGACACGCTGGCCTACGAGCAGTACTTC.

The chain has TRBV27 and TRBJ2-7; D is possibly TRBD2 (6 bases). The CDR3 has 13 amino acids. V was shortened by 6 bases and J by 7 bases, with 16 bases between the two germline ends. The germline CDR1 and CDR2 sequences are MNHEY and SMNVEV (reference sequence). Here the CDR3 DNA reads TGTGCCAGCAGAAGCGGGTGGGGGGATGAGCAGTACTTC. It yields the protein CASRSGWGDEQYF.

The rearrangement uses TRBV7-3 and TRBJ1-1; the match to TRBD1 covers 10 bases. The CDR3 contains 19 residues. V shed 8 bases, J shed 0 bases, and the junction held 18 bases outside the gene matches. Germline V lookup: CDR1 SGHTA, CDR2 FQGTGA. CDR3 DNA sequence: TGTGCCAGCGGAGCCCTCCTAGAAGGGACAGGGGATATGAACACTGAAGCTTTCTTT. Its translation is CASGALLEGTGDMNTEAFF.